This T cell receptor (beta chain) came from a study of T-cell reconstitution after alpha-beta-depleted transplantation in children (dated by TCRdb to 2016 to 2017). In terms of the full investigation: The study quantitatively tracked T-cell immune reconstitution after TCRalphabeta/CD19-depleted allogeneic hematopoietic cell transplantation in children using TCR repertoire profiling.

Receptors were amplified or captured by PCR. The data were produced on an Illumina HiSeq 2500. TCR library preparation used molecular barcoding, with unique molecular identifiers applied to normalize quantification of the TCRbeta repertoire. The raw public data were reprocessed by TCRdb itself: fastp quality trimming at Q25, MiXCR clonotype calling, in-frame beta chains only. Records with the same CDR3 protein are collapsed into one entry carrying the most frequent genes and DNA. In all, the sample holds around 500,000 distinct CDR3 sequences, and roughly an eighth of those were seen once. Around 5.8% of the sample belongs to the ten largest clones. CDR1 and CDR2 are drawn from the germline V gene: SGHTA, FQGNSA. CDR3 length: 17 amino acids, cysteine to phenylalanine. Only the CDR3 portion is preserved as DNA: 51 bases, with reading frame beginning at the first base. Trimming leaves V shorter by 1 base and J shorter by 1 base, with the junction holding 7 bases beyond the gene matches.

This clonotype was counted a few times. Its antigen has not been determined. Qualities for individual bases were not recorded, and no much larger clone is one base off. The clonotype comes from a human donor who donated a stem cell graft to a child with combined immunodeficiency. The rearrangement joined TRBV7-2 to TRBJ2-3; 8 middle bases align to TRBD1. The specimen comprised PBMCs from the stem cell graft donor, sampled from the stem cell graft. Here is the DNA: TGTGCCAGCAGCTTAGTAGGGCAGGGGGCTCGCACAGATACGCAGTATTTT. This is translated as CASSLVGQGARTDTQYF.